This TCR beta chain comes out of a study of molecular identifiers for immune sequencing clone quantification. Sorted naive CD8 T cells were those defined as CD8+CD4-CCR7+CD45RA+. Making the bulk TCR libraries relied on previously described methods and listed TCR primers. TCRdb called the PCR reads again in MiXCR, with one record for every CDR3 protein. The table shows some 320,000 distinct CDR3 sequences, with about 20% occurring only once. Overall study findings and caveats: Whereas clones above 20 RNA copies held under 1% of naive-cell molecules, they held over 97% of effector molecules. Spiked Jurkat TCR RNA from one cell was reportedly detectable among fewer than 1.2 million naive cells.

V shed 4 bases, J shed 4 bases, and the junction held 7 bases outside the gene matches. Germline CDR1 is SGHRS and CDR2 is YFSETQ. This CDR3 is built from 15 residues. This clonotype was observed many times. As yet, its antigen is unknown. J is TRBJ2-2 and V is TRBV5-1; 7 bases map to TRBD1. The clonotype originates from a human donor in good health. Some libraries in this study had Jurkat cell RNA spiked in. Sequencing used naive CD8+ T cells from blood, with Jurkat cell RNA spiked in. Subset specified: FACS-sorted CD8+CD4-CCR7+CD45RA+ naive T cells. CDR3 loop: CASSRGQEPTGELFF. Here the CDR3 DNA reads TGCGCCAGCAGCAGAGGACAGGAACCCACCGGGGAGCTGTTTTTT.